This T cell receptor beta chain was identified in a study of T cell clonality in common variable immunodeficiency. General study findings and limits: Compared with controls, CVID subjects had fewer shared TCRbeta clones. Compared with healthy controls, CVID subjects showed increased TCRbeta clonality, mostly in about a third. Fewer deletions and N-nucleotide insertions were reportedly seen in common variable immunodeficiency TCR beta sequences.

Sequencing input was equivalent genomic DNA from CVID and controls. Data came from immunoSEQ multiplex PCR; TCRdb stores just in-frame clones and leaves some out. Listed for the sample are 30,000 to 40,000 clones, none seen a single time. The J segment lost 3 bases and the V segment lost 2 bases, leaving 2 bases of the junction unmatched. This CDR3 spans 14 amino acids. From germline, CDR1 is SGHAT and CDR2 FQNNGV. Ten or more counts support this clone. No antigen is known for it. The CDR3 is cut off 3 residues early in the read; its end comes from the germline J gene. Sequencing was done on a sample of peripheral blood mononuclear cells. The sequence derives from a person between 18 and 69 years old in good health. The chain is built from TRBV11-2 and TRBJ2-7; 9 bases are a match to TRBD2. CDR3 residues: CASSLQTSGYEQYF. Incomplete CDR3 DNA: TGTGCCAGCAGCTTACAGACTAGCGGCTACGAG.